The T cell receptor beta chain described here comes from a study of monozygotic twins with inflammatory bowel disease. Donors each contributed one blood sample measuring 2 to 3 ml. Investigators pulled total RNA out of whole blood and did not sort T cells. The germline gives CDR1 DFQATT, CDR2 SNEGSKA (reference sequence). CDR3 length: 14 amino acids. In eight separate reactions per sample, cDNA was generated. TCRdb reprocessed the 5' RACE reads; each CDR3 protein has one entry and no DNA is given. The table for this sample gives about 380,000 distinct CDR3 sequences. General study findings and limits: Discordant twins had repertoire similarity that did not differ from that of concordant twins, possibly from limited power.

On this clonotype itself: Its specificity is unknown.

This sequence originates from a human donor with ulcerative colitis or Crohn's disease, or a healthy co-twin of an affected twin (not recorded which). The gene calls are TRBV20-1 and TRBJ1-4; no DNA is available, so the TRBD1 call from TCRdb remains unchecked. Sequencing used blood. CDR3 protein: CSASEGGSNEKLFF.